These 13 T cell receptor beta chains came from one sample sequenced in a study of blood T cell repertoires in COVID-19. Assay: immunoSEQ multiplex PCR; the TCRdb copy retains only in-frame clones and omits some. This repertoire shows tens of thousands of clones, around 87% found once; its top ten account for 2.5% to 3.5%. Sequenced sample: peripheral blood. These receptors all come from a woman aged 45 to 65 with active or convalescent COVID-19.

J is TRBJ1-4 and V is TRBV10-1; 9 nucleotides align to TRBD1. Losses at the gene ends were 4 bases for V and 5 bases for J; bases not matched to a gene: 5. The germline V gene has CDR1 WNHNN and CDR2 SYGVQD (reference sequence). The CDR3 has 15 residues. The CDR3 loop reads CASSGTGGRNEKLFF. CDR3 nucleotides: TGCGCCAGCAGTGGAACAGGGGGCAGGAATGAAAAACTGTTTTTT.

For the CDR3, the DNA is TGTGCCAGCAGTTTTATCGGGGGGGTGAATCAGCCCCAGCATTTT. Encoded protein: CASSFIGGVNQPQHF. The rearrangement links TRBV28 to TRBJ1-5; TRBD1 might be the D (5 bases). From germline, CDR1 is MDHEN and CDR2 SYDVKM. This CDR3 contains 15 residues. Trimming stripped 3 bases from V and 4 bases from J, with 13 bases between.

The chain carries TRBV6-2 or TRBV6-3 and TRBJ2-1; TRBD1 agrees at 12 bases. With V trimmed by 4 bases and J by 8 bases, 9 bases remained unmatched. The germline gives CDR1 MNHEY, CDR2 SVGEGT. The CDR3 spans 16 residues. CDR3 bases: TGTGCCAGCAGTTTCGATTCGGGACAGGGGGCCGATGAGCAGTTCTTC. Translating it yields CASSFDSGQGADEQFF.

The rearrangement links TRBV19 to TRBJ2-3; TRBD2 aligns across 16 bases. CDR3 length: 18 residues. Germline-derived CDR1 and CDR2 are LNHDA and SQIVND (reference sequence). V trimming: 5 bases; J trimming: 2 bases; junction bases outside the gene matches: 7. CDR3 amino acids: CASSPGLAGGRVTDTQYF. The CDR3 nucleotides are TGTGCCAGTAGTCCGGGACTAGCGGGGGGGCGGGTCACAGATACGCAGTATTTT.

V gene TRBV3-1 (or the pseudogene TRBV3-2) combines with J gene TRBJ1-1; 9 bases map to TRBD1. The CDR3 sequence is 16 residues long. Per germline, CDR1 LGHDT and CDR2 YNNKEL (reference sequence). The junction had 10 bases not matched to a gene; V was cut back by 3 bases and J by 5 bases. CDR3 sequence reads: CASSQGGQGRRTEAFF. CDR3 sequence (DNA): TGTGCCAGCAGCCAGGGGGGACAGGGTCGTCGGACTGAAGCTTTCTTT.

The rearrangement joins TRBV2 to TRBJ2-5, with TRBD2 as a possible D gene (7 bases). Germline values: CDR1 SNHLY, CDR2 FYNNEI. The germline V and J ends were trimmed by 3 bases and 5 bases, with 13 bases remaining between them. CDR3 length: 14 amino acids. As DNA, the CDR3 is TGTGCCAGCAGTGAGGGGGGGGCCAGGGAGACCCAGTACTTC. Protein: CASSEGGARETQYF.

The chain carries TRBV6-6 and TRBJ2-5; TRBD1 might be the D (6 bases). V was cut by 0 bases and J by 3 bases, with 8 bases left in between. The CDR3 has 14 residues. Germline values: CDR1 MNHNY, CDR2 SVGAGI (reference sequence). The CDR3 coding sequence is TGTGCCAGCAGTTACTCGTCAGGGGAAGAGACCCAGTACTTC. Residues: CASSYSSGEETQYF.

The V call is TRBV10-3, the J call TRBJ2-5; unclear D gene. This CDR3 is built from 13 residues. Germline-derived CDR1 and CDR2 are ENHRY and SYGVKD. V lost 4 bases, J lost 6 bases, and 12 bases lay in between. The CDR3 nucleotides read TGTGCCATCAGTGGCCCCGAGGCCCAGACCCAGTACTTC. It yields the protein CAISGPEAQTQYF.

The V call is TRBV7-8, the J call TRBJ1-3; 7 nucleotides agree with TRBD1. This CDR3 is built from 16 residues. V shed 0 bases and J 3 bases; nucleotides not matched to a gene: 5. Germline values: CDR1 SGHVS, CDR2 FQNEAQ. CDR3: CASSLAGRGFGNTIYF. In DNA, the CDR3 is TGTGCCAGCAGCTTAGCAGGCAGGGGGTTTGGAAACACCATATATTTT.

This clone has just a few counts. This chain joins TRBV7-3 and TRBJ1-6; D ambiguous. The CDR3 runs 13 residues. CDR1 is SGHTA, CDR2 FQGTGA, per germline. The V gene lost 5 bases and the J gene lost 7 bases, with 9 bases spanning the gap. The DNA of the CDR3 is TGTGCCAGCAGCCCACAGACCAATTCACCCCTCCACTTT. Protein product: CASSPQTNSPLHF.

V and J are TRBV3-1 (or the pseudogene TRBV3-2) and TRBJ2-5; 16 bases line up with TRBD2. V shed 3 bases, J shed 3 bases, and the junction held 4 bases outside the gene matches. This CDR3 has 17 amino acids. Germline CDR1 reads LGHDT; CDR2 reads YNNKEL (reference sequence). CDR3 sequence (DNA): TGTGCCAGCAGCCACCTGGGACTAGCGGGGGGGAAAGAGACCCAGTACTTC. Its protein is CASSHLGLAGGKETQYF.

The rearrangement links TRBV2 to TRBJ2-3; the match to TRBD2 covers 11 bases. Trimming cost V 7 bases and J 5 bases; bases outside gene matches: 8. The CDR3 runs to 15 residues. Per the germline V gene, CDR1 is SNHLY and CDR2 is FYNNEI. CDR3 protein: CASIRSGGAGDTQYF. The CDR3 DNA follows: TGTGCCAGCATTCGTAGCGGGGGGGCCGGAGATACGCAGTATTTT.

This chain's CDR3 is CATSDLGREREQFF. In DNA, the CDR3 is TGTGCCACCAGTGATTTGGGTAGGGAGCGCGAGCAGTTCTTC. The V call is TRBV24-1, the J call TRBJ2-1, with D possibly matching TRBD2 (5 bases). V lost 0 bases to trimming and J lost 10 bases, with 12 bases between them. Germline CDR1 reads KGHDR; CDR2 reads SFDVKD. The CDR3 length is 14 residues.